This record looks at one TCR beta chain sequence and its context. Its cognate antigen is unknown. Using immunoSEQ multiplex PCR, the repertoire was profiled, and TCRdb retains in-frame clones only, with some absent. This table holds over 95,000 clones, about 53% found once. This specimen comes from a study of cytotoxic CD8 clonotypes in ibrutinib-treated CLL. About the study: An average of 255,043 productive templates and 94,082 productive rearrangements was obtained per sample. Notes on the study in general: Patients showed higher baseline clonality than age-matched healthy donors, and it tracked circulating CD8+ T-cell counts.

The V gene's germline CDR1 is SGDLS and CDR2 YYNGEE. This CDR3 has 16 residues. V gave up 0 bases and J gave up 1 base; unmatched junction bases: 4. This TCR came from a human donor with chronic lymphocytic leukemia. The chain uses TRBV9 and TRBJ2-5; 9 nucleotides match TRBD2. The sequencing used PBMCs, collected after 24 months of ibrutinib treatment. In DNA form, the CDR3 reads TGTGCCAGCAGCGTAGCCCTAGCGGGGAGCCAAGAGACCCAGTACTTC. This codes for CASSVALAGSQETQYF.